The text below deals with one T cell receptor beta chain. Original analysis: Reference gene primer amplification gave estimated nucleated cell counts. Profiling relied on immunoSEQ multiplex PCR, and the TCRdb table lists in-frame clones only, not all of them. That table furnishes V, J and clone size, whereas the DNA furnished D and trimming. The table records under 300,000 clones, 88% of them present only once. This entry comes from a study of blood T cell repertoires in COVID-19. On the study more broadly: Researchers got acute and convalescent COVID-19 samples from the United States, Italy and Spain. From T cells, B-cell-depleted T cells, or PBMCs came the material, which was cDNA or gDNA.

V shed 6 bases and J 10 bases; nucleotides not matched to a gene: 3. The CDR3 covers 13 residues. Germline CDR1 reads LGHDT; CDR2 reads YNNKEL (reference sequence). The chain is built from TRBV3-1 (or the pseudogene TRBV3-2) and TRBJ2-1; 13 bases are a match to TRBD2. This TCR came from a woman in her thirties or forties who had recovered from COVID-19. What was sequenced was peripheral blood. This CDR3 is CASRQLAGGEQFF. The DNA for the CDR3 is TGTGCCAGCAGACAACTAGCGGGGGGGGAGCAGTTCTTC.